The table lists the clone carrying this TCR beta chain with a few counts. The antigen remains unidentified. The data derive from a study of vaccination effects on CD4 cells after COVID-19. Sequenced by immunoSEQ multiplex PCR; TCRdb stores in-frame clones only, minus some. Here the sample spans about 33,000 clones, roughly 82% being singletons. Expansion with viral peptide pools was applied to antigen-specific CD4+ T cells by the ViraFEST assay prior to sequencing. Researchers isolated CD4+ T cells once approximately eleven days of culture had elapsed. Either the BNT162b2 or mRNA-1273 vaccine was given to participants in two doses. Per the germline V gene, CDR1 is SGHAT and CDR2 is FQNNGV. The CDR3 covers 13 residues. V was shortened by 5 bases and J by 0 bases, with 5 bases between the two germline ends.

The sequences come from CD4+ T cells from PBMCs cultured with HCoV-NL63 spike peptides, collected after COVID-19 vaccination. The chain joins TRBV11-2 to TRBJ1-5; D is ambiguous. The sequence came from a human donor who received a COVID-19 vaccine. Some clones in this sample may be carry-over from other donors' samples. The CDR3 coding sequence is TGTGCCAGCAGCCCCGATAGCAATCAGCCCCAGCATTTT. Translation: CASSPDSNQPQHF.